The next 32 T cell receptor beta chains were all read from a single sample in a study of cytomegalovirus exposure and HLA in healthy donors. Primers included in the PCR were 60 Vbeta and 13 Jbeta primers. TCRdb's copy holds only in-frame clones and misses some; the assay was immunoSEQ multiplex PCR. The sample contains roughly 100,000 clones, about 80% of which appear only once. Sequenced material: PBMCs. These receptors were taken from a man in his late teens or twenties in good health and CMV-seropositive.

The chain couples TRBV6-6 to TRBJ2-1; the match to TRBD1 covers 9 bases. Trimming took 5 bases from V and 3 from J; bases not matched to a gene: 5. Germline V CDR1 and CDR2: MNHNY, SVGAGI (reference sequence). The CDR3 sequence is 15 residues long. This CDR3 is CASSGTGLDYNEQFF. CDR3 sequence (DNA): TGTGCCAGCAGTGGGACAGGGCTAGACTACAATGAGCAGTTCTTC.

The V and J genes are TRBV5-6 and TRBJ1-2, with D unresolved. The V gene lost 0 bases and the J gene lost 5 bases, with 8 bases spanning the gap. This CDR3 is built from 13 residues. The germline CDR1 and CDR2 sequences are SGHDT and YYEEEE. The CDR3 DNA follows: TGTGCCAGCAGCTTGGGCGGGCGATATGGCTACACCTTC. This sequence encodes CASSLGGRYGYTF.

V is TRBV28 and J is TRBJ1-6; D is possibly TRBD1 (6 bases). V was shortened by 5 bases and J by 9 bases, with 14 bases between the two germline ends. CDR3 length equals 14 residues. Germline assignment: CDR1 MDHEN and CDR2 SYDVKM. CDR3 in amino acids: CASSVGGRSSPLHF. Written as DNA, the CDR3 is TGTGCCAGCAGTGTTGGGGGCAGGAGTTCACCCCTCCACTTT.

The chain carries TRBV19 and TRBJ2-7, with D perhaps matching TRBD2 (5 bases). V was trimmed by 5 bases and J by 0 bases, leaving 14 bases between them. This CDR3 spans 15 amino acids. CDR1 and CDR2 (germline): LNHDA, SQIVND (reference sequence). The CDR3 loop is CASSQTGRSSYEQYF. The CDR3 nucleotides read TGTGCCAGTAGTCAAACGGGAAGGAGCTCCTACGAGCAGTACTTC.

This rearrangement joins TRBV6-6 to TRBJ1-2, with TRBD1 matching 9 bases. This CDR3 spans 13 amino acids. Looked up from germline, CDR1 is MNHNY and CDR2 is SVGAGI (reference sequence). V lost 6 bases and J lost 6; bases outside the gene matches: 5. This chain's CDR3 is CASRGGQGHGYTF. CDR3 nucleotides: TGTGCCAGCAGGGGGGGACAGGGTCATGGCTACACCTTC.

The chain has TRBV9 and TRBJ1-2, with TRBD1 matching over 7 bases. Germline lookup yields CDR1 SGDLS and CDR2 YYNGEE. This CDR3 contains 16 residues. The V and J ends lost 3 bases and 2 bases, in that order; junction bases with no gene match: 10. CDR3 protein: CASSGVFGRGNYGYTF. The CDR3 coding sequence is TGTGCCAGCAGCGGGGTCTTCGGCAGGGGGAACTATGGCTACACCTTC.

The gene calls are TRBV27 and TRBJ2-7, with 7 bases matching TRBD2. The CDR3 loop spans 15 amino acids. J lost 1 base, V lost 5 bases, and 8 bases had no gene match. Germline V CDR1 and CDR2: MNHEY, SMNVEV (reference sequence). CDR3 in DNA: TGTGCCAGCAGTAACTCGGGGGGTTGGTCCTACGAGCAGTACTTC. It codes for CASSNSGGWSYEQYF.

The V gene is TRBV25-1, the J gene TRBJ1-1, with no clear D. CDR1 and CDR2 from the germline V gene are MGHDK and SYGVNS. With 3 bases removed from V and 4 bases from J, the gap between germline ends came to 12 bases. This CDR3 comprises 14 residues. The chain's CDR3 is CASSDGGGSTEAFF. DNA of the CDR3: TGTGCCAGCAGTGACGGAGGAGGGAGCACTGAAGCTTTCTTT.

This chain uses TRBV29-1 with TRBJ2-5; 8 bases line up with TRBD2. The V gene end was trimmed by 6 bases and the J gene end by 2 bases; junction bases not matched to a gene: 2. CDR3 size: 12 residues. Per germline, CDR1 SQVTM and CDR2 ANQGSEA. CDR3 sequence reads: CSVGGGQETQYF. In DNA form, the CDR3 reads TGCAGCGTCGGGGGGGGACAAGAGACCCAGTACTTC.

The chain recombines TRBV30 with TRBJ1-1; no clear D gene. The CDR3 has 15 amino acids. Germline loops: CDR1 GTSNPN, CDR2 SVGIG (reference sequence). Deletions cut 0 bases from V and 5 bases from J, with 16 bases between. CDR3 protein: CAWSVRMGAGTEAFF. As DNA, the CDR3 is TGTGCCTGGAGTGTACGTATGGGCGCGGGGACTGAAGCTTTCTTT.

The J gene is TRBJ1-2, the V gene TRBV2, with 7 bases fitting TRBD1. Germline trimming cut 6 bases from V and 4 bases from J; bases unmatched to any gene: 5. There are 13 residues in the CDR3. The germline gives CDR1 SNHLY, CDR2 FYNNEI. The CDR3 is CASSRDRAYGYTF. The CDR3 coding sequence is TGTGCCAGCAGCCGAGACAGGGCCTATGGCTACACCTTC.

The sample holds a few counts of this clone. This rearrangement joins TRBV30 to TRBJ2-1; D possibly corresponds to TRBD1 (5 bases). V was clipped by 5 bases and J by 6 bases, with 8 bases between them. The CDR3 covers 11 residues. Germline V lookup: CDR1 GTSNPN, CDR2 SVGIG (reference sequence). CDR3 in amino acids: CAWDRLNEQFF. The CDR3 DNA sequence: TGTGCCTGGGACAGACTCAATGAGCAGTTCTTC.

In its sample, this clone was seen a few times. The chain uses TRBV7-9 and TRBJ2-2; a possible D gene is TRBD2 (6 bases). Per germline, CDR1 SEHNR and CDR2 FQNEAQ (reference sequence). The CDR3 has 13 residues. Trimming took 5 bases from V and 7 from J, leaving 11 bases between them. The DNA for the CDR3 is TGTGCCAGCAGCCTGGGGGGAATCGGGGAGCTGTTTTTT. It is translated as CASSLGGIGELFF. The variable domain in full, completed from reference TRBV7-9 and TRBJ2-2, reads DTGVSQNPRHKITKRGQNVTFRCDPISEHNRLYWYRQTLGQGPEFLTYFQNEAQLEKSRLLSDRFSAERPKGSFSTLEIQRTEQGDSAMYLCASSLGGIGELFFGEGSRLTVL.

This chain joins TRBV5-6 and TRBJ2-1; the D is unclear. The germline CDR1 and CDR2 sequences are SGHDT and YYEEEE. The germline V and J ends were trimmed by 3 bases and 0 bases, with 10 bases remaining between them. This CDR3 contains 15 residues. Here the CDR3 reads CASSSVLSSYNEQFF. Here the CDR3 DNA reads TGTGCCAGCAGCTCTGTATTGAGCTCCTACAATGAGCAGTTCTTC.

CDR3 residues: CASSLDATGGSYEQYF. The CDR3 DNA is TGCGCCAGCAGCTTGGATGCGACAGGGGGCTCCTACGAGCAGTACTTC. This chain links TRBV5-1 with TRBJ2-7, with 9 bases identical to TRBD1. CDR1 is SGHRS, CDR2 YFSETQ, per germline. The CDR3 is 16 residues long. The V gene end was trimmed by 0 bases and the J gene end by 0 bases; junction bases not matched to a gene: 4. Looking up the rest from reference TRBV5-1 and TRBJ2-7 gives the full variable domain: KAGVTQTPRYLIKTRGQQVTLSCSPISGHRSVSWYQQTPGQGLQFLFEYFSETQRNKGNFPGRFSGRQFSNSRSEMNVSTLELGDSALYLCASSLDATGGSYEQYFGPGTRLTVT.

V usage is TRBV10-2 and J usage is TRBJ2-6; TRBD2 aligns across 8 bases. With 6 bases clipped from V and 0 bases from J, the junction kept 22 bases outside the gene matches. The CDR3 spans 22 residues. The germline V gene has CDR1 WSHSY and CDR2 SAAADI. The CDR3 region has the DNA TGCGCCAGCAGAGACAACCTGGGGACGGGGGGGGCCACCATCTCTGGGGCCAACGTCCTGACTTTC. Amino acids: CASRDNLGTGGATISGANVLTF.

The V gene is TRBV2, the J gene TRBJ2-1; 14 bases agree with TRBD2. The CDR3 spans 15 residues. Germline values: CDR1 SNHLY, CDR2 FYNNEI. The V gene end was trimmed by 5 bases and the J gene end by 7 bases; junction bases not matched to a gene: 4. CDR3 residues: CASSPTSGGANEQFF. The CDR3 DNA is TGTGCCAGCAGTCCGACTAGCGGGGGGGCGAATGAGCAGTTCTTC.

Concerning this clone: The DNA is omitted, as the CDR3 cannot be located on it reliably, and the CDR3 follows TCRdb's listing. The chain joins TRBV6-4 to TRBJ2-1; whether TRBD2, the table's D call, matches the DNA was not checked. Germline CDR1 reads MRHNA; CDR2 reads SNTAGT. Termini included, the CDR3 measures 15 amino acids. The CDR3: CASSDFRGGLNEQFF.

The genes are TRBV5-1 and TRBJ1-4; possibly TRBD1 for D (5 bases). The V and J ends lost 3 bases and 4 bases respectively, with 16 bases between them. CDR1 SGHRS and CDR2 YFSETQ come from the germline V gene. CDR3 length equals 16 residues. CDR3 DNA: TGCGCCAGCAGCTCCGGACAATGGAGCTTTAATGAAAAACTGTTTTTT. It yields the protein CASSSGQWSFNEKLFF.

The rearrangement joins TRBV15 to TRBJ2-3; the match to TRBD1 covers 9 bases. The CDR3 consists of 14 residues. V was pared by 8 bases and J by 4 bases, with 7 bases of the junction left unmatched. Germline V gives CDR1 LNHNV, CDR2 YYDKDF (reference sequence). CDR3 DNA sequence: TGTGCCACCGCGCGGGACAGGGCCGCAGATACGCAGTATTTT. It encodes CATARDRAADTQYF.

J is TRBJ1-5 and V is TRBV6-1; no reliable D call. V gave up 1 base and J gave up 2 bases, with 15 bases separating them. CDR1 and CDR2 from the germline V gene are MNHNS and SASEGT. This CDR3 spans 17 amino acids. The CDR3 DNA follows: TGTGCCAGCAGTGAAGAAGCGGGCGGAGTAGGCAATCAGCCCCAGCATTTT. As protein: CASSEEAGGVGNQPQHF.

This sequence joins TRBV19 and TRBJ1-2, with TRBD1 matching over 9 bases. This CDR3 is built from 19 residues. The germline gives CDR1 LNHDA, CDR2 SQIVND (reference sequence). V trimming: 5 bases; J trimming: 4 bases; junction bases outside the gene matches: 20. CDR3 in amino acids: CASSSLLGTGSPDSYGYTF. In DNA, the CDR3 is TGTGCCAGTAGTTCCCTTCTGGGGACAGGGTCCCCGGATAGCTATGGCTACACCTTC.

The rearrangement links TRBV29-1 to TRBJ2-2, with D tentatively TRBD1 (6 bases). Germline V gene data show CDR1 as SQVTM and CDR2 as ANQGSEA. CDR3 length equals 14 residues. V was shortened by 7 bases and J by 4 bases, with 16 bases between the two germline ends. In DNA, the CDR3 is TGCAGCGCCGGGGCAGGGGCCCCCACCGGGGAGCTGTTTTTT. Translation: CSAGAGAPTGELFF.

V is TRBV12-5 and J is TRBJ2-3, with TRBD2 as a possible D gene (7 bases). Germline CDR1 LGHNT, CDR2 FRNRAP. The CDR3 is 14 residues long. The ends were cut back, 6 bases at V and 0 bases at J, with 10 bases in the middle. The CDR3 is CASGGGHSTDTQYF. In DNA, the CDR3 is TGTGCTAGTGGGGGGGGGCATAGCACAGATACGCAGTATTTT.

This clone turned up a few times. V is TRBV5-1 and J is TRBJ1-5; 7 bases match TRBD1. Trimming removed 0 bases from V and 5 bases from J; junction bases left unmatched: 2. Germline CDR1 reads SGHRS; CDR2 reads YFSETQ. This CDR3 comprises 14 residues. This chain's CDR3 is CASSLGDSDQPQHF. The DNA for the CDR3 is TGCGCCAGCAGCTTGGGGGACAGCGATCAGCCCCAGCATTTT.

The genes are TRBV27 and TRBJ1-6; maybe TRBD1 (5 bases). The germline V and J ends were trimmed by 1 base and 13 bases, with 17 bases remaining between them. CDR3 length equals 15 residues. Germline V CDR1 and CDR2: MNHEY, SMNVEV (reference sequence). Written as DNA, the CDR3 is TGTGCCAGCAGTTTATTGGGGCCCGGGGGGGGGCCCCTCCACTTT. It translates to CASSLLGPGGGPLHF.

This clone is a singleton in its sample. The likely explanation is a read error, given a far larger clone one base away. The CDR3 spells CASSPGGTQYF. Written as DNA, the CDR3 is TGTGCCAGCAGTCCGGGGGGTACGCAGTATTTT. This chain joins TRBV25-1 and TRBJ2-3, with 7 nucleotides matching TRBD2. With 5 bases clipped from V and 8 bases from J, the junction kept 1 base outside the gene matches. CDR1 and CDR2 (germline): MGHDK, SYGVNS. There are 11 residues in the CDR3.

This chain links TRBV11-1 with TRBJ2-2, with TRBD1 matching over 9 bases. Germline-derived CDR1 and CDR2 are SGHAT and FQDESV (reference sequence). The trim removed 5 bases at V and 6 bases at J, leaving 10 bases unmatched. The CDR3 sequence is 16 residues long. The CDR3 DNA follows: TGTGCCAGCAGCCAATACAGGGGGCGCGTCGCCGGGGAGCTGTTTTTT. Translation gives CASSQYRGRVAGELFF.

This clone occurred once. The chain uses TRBV6-1 and TRBJ2-7; D uncertain. Germline-derived CDR1 and CDR2 are MNHNS and SASEGT. The CDR3 has 11 amino acids. V shed 2 bases and J shed 3 bases, with 2 bases lying between them. CDR3 sequence: CASSEYYEQYF. Written as DNA, the CDR3 is TGTGCCAGCAGTGAATACTACGAGCAGTACTTC.

The table lists this clone with a count of one. The chain joins TRBV5-6 to TRBJ1-5; 7 nucleotides match TRBD1. The junction had 11 bases not matched to a gene; V was cut back by 2 bases and J by 3 bases. The germline V gene encodes CDR1 SGHDT and CDR2 YYEEEE. CDR3 length equals 17 residues. The CDR3 spells CASSLTLGTEDNQPQHF. CDR3 DNA sequence: TGTGCCAGCAGCTTAACTCTCGGGACAGAAGACAATCAGCCCCAGCATTTT.

J is TRBJ1-6 and V is TRBV30; D is possibly TRBD1 (6 bases). Trimming took off 4 bases at V and 5 bases at J, with 12 bases between the two ends. Looked up from germline, CDR1 is GTSNPN and CDR2 is SVGIG (reference sequence). This CDR3 contains 14 residues. In DNA, the CDR3 is TGTGCCTGGATTGGACAGTCAAATAATTCACCCCTCCACTTT. Translation gives CAWIGQSNNSPLHF.

The chain uses TRBV5-1 and TRBJ1-6; 12 bases line up with TRBD1. V was pared by 4 bases and J by 9 bases, with 2 bases of the junction left unmatched. The germline V gene encodes CDR1 SGHRS and CDR2 YFSETQ. The CDR3 loop spans 14 amino acids. The CDR3 here is CASSQGQGASPLHF. DNA of the CDR3: TGCGCCAGCAGCCAGGGACAGGGGGCTTCACCCCTCCACTTT.